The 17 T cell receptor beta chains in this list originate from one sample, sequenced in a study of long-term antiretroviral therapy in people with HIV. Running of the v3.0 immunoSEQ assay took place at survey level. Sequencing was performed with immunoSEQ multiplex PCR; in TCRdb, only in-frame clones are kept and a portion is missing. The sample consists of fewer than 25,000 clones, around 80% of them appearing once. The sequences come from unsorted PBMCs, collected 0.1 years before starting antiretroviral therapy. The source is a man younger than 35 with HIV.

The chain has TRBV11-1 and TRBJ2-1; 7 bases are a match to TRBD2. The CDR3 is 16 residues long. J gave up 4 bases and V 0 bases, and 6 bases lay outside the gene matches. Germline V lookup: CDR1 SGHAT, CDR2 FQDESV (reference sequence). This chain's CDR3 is CASSLAPGLVYNEQFF. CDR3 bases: TGTGCCAGCAGCTTAGCCCCCGGACTAGTTTACAATGAGCAGTTCTTC.

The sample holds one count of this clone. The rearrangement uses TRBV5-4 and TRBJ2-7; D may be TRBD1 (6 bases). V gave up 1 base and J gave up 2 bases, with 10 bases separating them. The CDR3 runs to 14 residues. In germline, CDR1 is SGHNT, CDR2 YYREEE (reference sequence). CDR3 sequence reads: CASSLWGPTYEQYF. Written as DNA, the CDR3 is TGTGCCAGCAGCTTGTGGGGGCCGACCTACGAGCAGTACTTC. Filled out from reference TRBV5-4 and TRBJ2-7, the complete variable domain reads ETGVTQSPTHLIKTRGQQVTLRCSSQSGHNTVSWYQQALGQGPQFIFQYYREEENGRGNFPPRFSGLQFPNYSSELNVNALELDDSALYLCASSLWGPTYEQYFGPGTRLTVT.

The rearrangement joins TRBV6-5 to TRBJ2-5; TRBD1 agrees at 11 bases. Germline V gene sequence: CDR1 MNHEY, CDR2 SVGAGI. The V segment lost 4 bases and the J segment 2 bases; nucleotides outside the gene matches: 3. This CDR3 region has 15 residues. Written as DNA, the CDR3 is TGTGCCAGCAGTTCCGGGACAGGGGGGCAAGAGACCCAGTACTTC. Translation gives CASSSGTGGQETQYF.

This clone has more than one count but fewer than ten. The CDR3 DNA follows: TGCAGCGTAACTACAGGGGGCCGGGGCAATCAGCCCCAGCATTTT. It codes for CSVTTGGRGNQPQHF. V is TRBV29-1 and J is TRBJ1-5, with 9 bases matching TRBD1. This CDR3 spans 15 amino acids. V was pared by 6 bases and J by 2 bases, with 8 bases of the junction left unmatched. Per germline, CDR1 SQVTM and CDR2 ANQGSEA.

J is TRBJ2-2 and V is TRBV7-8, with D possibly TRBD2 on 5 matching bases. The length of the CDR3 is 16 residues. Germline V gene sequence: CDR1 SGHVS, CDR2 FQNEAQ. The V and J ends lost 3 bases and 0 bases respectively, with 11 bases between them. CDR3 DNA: TGTGCCAGCAGCTTGGTCGGAGGTACGAACACCGGGGAGCTGTTTTTT. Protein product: CASSLVGGTNTGELFF.

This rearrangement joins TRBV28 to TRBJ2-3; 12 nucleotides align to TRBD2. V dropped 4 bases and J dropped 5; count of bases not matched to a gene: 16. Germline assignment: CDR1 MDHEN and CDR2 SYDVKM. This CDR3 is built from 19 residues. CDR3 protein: CASSSPLARTSGIIDTQYF. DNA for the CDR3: TGTGCCAGCAGTTCACCTCTCGCCCGGACTAGCGGGATCATAGATACGCAGTATTTT. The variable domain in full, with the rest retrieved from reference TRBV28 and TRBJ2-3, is DVKVTQSSRYLVKRTGEKVFLECVQDMDHENMFWYRQDPGLGLRLIYFSYDVKMKEKGDIPEGYSVSREKKERFSLILESASTNQTSMYLCASSSPLARTSGIIDTQYFGPGTRLTVL.

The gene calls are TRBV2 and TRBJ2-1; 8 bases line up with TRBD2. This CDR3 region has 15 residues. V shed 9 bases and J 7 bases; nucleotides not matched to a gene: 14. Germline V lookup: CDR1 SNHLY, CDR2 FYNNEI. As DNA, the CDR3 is TGTGCCAGAAGAGGTAGGGCGGGAGGAGGGAATGAGCAGTTCTTC. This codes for CARRGRAGGGNEQFF. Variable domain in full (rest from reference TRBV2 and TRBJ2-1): EPEVTQTPSHQVTQMGQEVILRCVPISNHLYFYWYRQILGQKVEFLVSFYNNEISEKSEIFDDQFSVERPDGSNFTLKIRSTKLEDSAMYFCARRGRAGGGNEQFFGPGTRLTVL.

CDR3 bases: TGTGCCAGCAGCGTTACTAGCGGGGGCGGTAATGAGCAGTTCTTC. Protein: CASSVTSGGGNEQFF. The V gene is TRBV9, the J gene TRBJ2-1; 11 nucleotides match TRBD2. V gave up 2 bases and J gave up 7 bases; unmatched junction bases: 5. The CDR3 length is 15 residues. Germline-derived CDR1 and CDR2 are SGDLS and YYNGEE.

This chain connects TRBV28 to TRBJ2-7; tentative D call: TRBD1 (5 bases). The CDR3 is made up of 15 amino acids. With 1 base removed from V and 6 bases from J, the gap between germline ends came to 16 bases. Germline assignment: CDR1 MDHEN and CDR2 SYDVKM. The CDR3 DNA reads TGTGCCAGCAGTTTATCGGCAGGGTTCGTCTCCGAGCAGTACTTC. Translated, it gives CASSLSAGFVSEQYF.

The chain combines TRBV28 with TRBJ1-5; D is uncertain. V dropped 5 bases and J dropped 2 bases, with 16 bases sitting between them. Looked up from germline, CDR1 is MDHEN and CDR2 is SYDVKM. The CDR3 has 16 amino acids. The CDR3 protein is CASSIPTPTGNQPQHF. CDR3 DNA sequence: TGTGCCAGCAGTATCCCGACACCTACTGGCAATCAGCCCCAGCATTTT.

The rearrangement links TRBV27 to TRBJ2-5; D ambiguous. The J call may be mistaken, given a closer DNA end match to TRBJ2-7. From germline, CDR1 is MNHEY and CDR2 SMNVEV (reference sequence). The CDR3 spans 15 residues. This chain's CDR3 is CASSPPSGSPYEQYF. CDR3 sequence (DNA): TGTGCCAGCAGTCCGCCGTCAGGTTCTCCCTACGAGCAGTACTTC.

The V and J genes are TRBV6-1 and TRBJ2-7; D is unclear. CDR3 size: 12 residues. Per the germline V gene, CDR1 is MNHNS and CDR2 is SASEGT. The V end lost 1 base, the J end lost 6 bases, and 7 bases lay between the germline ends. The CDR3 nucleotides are TGTGCCAGCAGTGAAGGTGAAGGCGAGCAGTACTTC. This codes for CASSEGEGEQYF.

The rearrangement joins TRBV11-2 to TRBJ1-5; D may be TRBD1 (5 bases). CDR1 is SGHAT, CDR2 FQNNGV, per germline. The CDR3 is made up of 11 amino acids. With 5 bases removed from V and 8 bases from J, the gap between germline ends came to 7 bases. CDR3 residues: CASSGGEPQHF. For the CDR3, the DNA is TGTGCCAGCAGCGGGGGGGAGCCCCAGCATTTT.

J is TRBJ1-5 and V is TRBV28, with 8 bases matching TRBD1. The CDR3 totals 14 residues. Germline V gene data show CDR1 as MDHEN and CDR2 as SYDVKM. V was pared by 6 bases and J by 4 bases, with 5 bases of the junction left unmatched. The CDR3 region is CASSLGQGNQPQHF. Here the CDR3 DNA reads TGTGCCAGCAGCCTTGGACAGGGAAATCAGCCCCAGCATTTT.

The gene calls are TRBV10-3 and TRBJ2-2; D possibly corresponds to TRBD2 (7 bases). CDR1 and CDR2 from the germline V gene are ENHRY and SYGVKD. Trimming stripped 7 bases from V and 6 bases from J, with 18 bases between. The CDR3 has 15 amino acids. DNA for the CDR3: TGTGCCATCACCCGAGGGGGGGGGCGCCCCGGGGAGCTGTTTTTT. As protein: CAITRGGGRPGELFF.

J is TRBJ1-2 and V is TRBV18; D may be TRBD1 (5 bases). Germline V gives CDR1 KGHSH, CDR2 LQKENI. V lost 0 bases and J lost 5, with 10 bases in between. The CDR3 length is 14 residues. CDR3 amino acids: CASSPPVGGYGYTF. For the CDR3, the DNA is TGTGCCAGCTCACCACCGGTCGGGGGATATGGCTACACCTTC.

CDR3 in amino acids: CASSTKSNRGRNEQFF. The CDR3 DNA sequence: TGTGCCAGTAGTACCAAATCCAACAGGGGTAGAAATGAGCAGTTCTTC. The gene calls are TRBV19 and TRBJ2-1; 7 nucleotides line up with TRBD1. Losses at the gene ends were 4 bases for V and 7 bases for J; bases not matched to a gene: 13. The CDR3 totals 16 residues. CDR1 is LNHDA and CDR2 is SQIVND in the germline V gene (reference sequence). Based on the CDR3 plus reference TRBV19 and TRBJ2-1, the full variable domain is DGGITQSPKYLFRKEGQNVTLSCEQNLNHDAMYWYRQDPGQGLRLIYYSQIVNDFQKGDIAEGYSVSREKKESFPLTVTSAQKNPTAFYLCASSTKSNRGRNEQFFGPGTRLTVL.